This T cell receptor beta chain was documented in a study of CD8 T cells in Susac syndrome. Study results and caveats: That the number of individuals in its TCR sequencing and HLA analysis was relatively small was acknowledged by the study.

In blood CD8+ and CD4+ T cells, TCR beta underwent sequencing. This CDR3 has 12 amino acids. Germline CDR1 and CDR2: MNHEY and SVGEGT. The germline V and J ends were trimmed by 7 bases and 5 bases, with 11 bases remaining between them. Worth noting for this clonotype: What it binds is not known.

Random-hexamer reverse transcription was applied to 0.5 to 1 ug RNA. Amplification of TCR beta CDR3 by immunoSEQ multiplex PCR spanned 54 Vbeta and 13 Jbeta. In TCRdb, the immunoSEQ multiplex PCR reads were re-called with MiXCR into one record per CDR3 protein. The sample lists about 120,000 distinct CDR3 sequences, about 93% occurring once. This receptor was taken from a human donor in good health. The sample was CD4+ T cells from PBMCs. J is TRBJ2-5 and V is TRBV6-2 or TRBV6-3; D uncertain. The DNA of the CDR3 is TGTGCCAGCAAGGCACTTCTGGAGACCCAGTACTTC. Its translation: CASKALLETQYF.